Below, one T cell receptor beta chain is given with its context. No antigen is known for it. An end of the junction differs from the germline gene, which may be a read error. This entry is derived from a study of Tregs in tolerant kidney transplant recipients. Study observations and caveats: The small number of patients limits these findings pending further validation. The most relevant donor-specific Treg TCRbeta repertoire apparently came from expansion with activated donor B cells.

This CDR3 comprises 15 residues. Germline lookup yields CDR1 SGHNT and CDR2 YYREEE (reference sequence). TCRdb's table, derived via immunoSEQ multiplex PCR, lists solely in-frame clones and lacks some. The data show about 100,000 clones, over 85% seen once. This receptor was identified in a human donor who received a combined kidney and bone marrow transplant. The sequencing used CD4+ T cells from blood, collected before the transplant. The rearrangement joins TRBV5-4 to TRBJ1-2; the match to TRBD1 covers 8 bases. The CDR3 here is CASSVSPGQAYGHTF. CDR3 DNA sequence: TGTGCCAGCAGCGTATCACCGGGACAGGCCTATGGCCACACCTTC. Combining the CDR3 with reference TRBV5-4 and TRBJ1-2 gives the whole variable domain ETGVTQSPTHLIKTRGQQVTLRCSSQSGHNTVSWYQQALGQGPQFIFQYYREEENGRGNFPPRFSGLQFPNYSSELNVNALELDDSALYLCASSVSPGQAYGHTFGSGTRLTVV.